The 2 T cell receptor beta chains reported below all come from one sample, sequenced in a study of human T cells and chemical hapten exposure (dated by TCRdb to the early 2020s). The method behind the library was RACE. The run used a NextSeq 500. The public sequencing data were trimmed at Q25 with fastp and processed into clonotypes with MiXCR by TCRdb, which kept only in-frame beta chains. Rows with one shared CDR3 protein collapse into an entry with the most common genes and DNA. The sample table holds about 380,000 distinct CDR3 sequences, of which 4% to 5.5% were seen once. Together, the top ten hold around 2% of the sample. This specimen's time point label, interpreted: patch test 1, 2 weeks after DPC sensitization. The sample's treatment or condition label, decoded: therapeutic diphenylcyclopropenone sensitization with weekly scalp DPC. Sequences were derived from whole blood, sampled in connection with sensitization to the hapten diphenylcyclopropenone (DPC). These receptors were taken from a woman aged 50 to 65 with alopecia areata. Some clones in this sample may be carry-over from other donors' samples.

This clonotype was counted many times. The chain uses TRBV27 and TRBJ2-3; D is possibly TRBD1 (5 bases). V lost 4 bases and J lost 6, with 11 bases in between. Germline V CDR1 and CDR2: MNHEY, SMNVEV (reference sequence). This CDR3 has 13 residues. CDR3 residues: CASSYRNRDTQYF. The CDR3 DNA is TGTGCCAGCAGTTACAGGAACCGGGATACGCAGTATTTT.

At least ten counts were recorded for this clonotype. The chain combines TRBV6-1 with TRBJ1-1; D is uncertain. Per the germline V gene, CDR1 is MNHNS and CDR2 is SASEGT. Trimming removed 8 bases at V and 5 bases at J, with 15 bases between. CDR3 size: 13 residues. CDR3 sequence (DNA): TGTGCCAGCTTGAGGGAGGTCGTTACTGAAGCTTTCTTT. This gives the protein CASLREVVTEAFF.